The rows below give T cell receptor beta chains drawn from one sample of a study of blood T cell repertoires in COVID-19. This table comes from immunoSEQ multiplex PCR, and its TCRdb copy is limited to in-frame clones, with some not included. The table includes around 170,000 clones, about 91% detected once. The sample consisted of peripheral blood. The receptors derive from a woman in her 30s with acute or convalescent COVID-19. Each CDR3 is given with its conserved first and last residue. A D gene is named only where the DNA matches it firmly. Not every row has a clone size; where given, it reads once, few, many or a size class.

size,D,V,J,DNA,CDR3
.,TRBD2,TRBV27,TRBJ2-1,TGTGCCAGCAGTCCGGGACTAGCGGGAGGAAACAATGAGCAGTTCTTC,CASSPGLAGGNNEQFF
.,.,TRBV12-3/TRBV12-4,TRBJ1-6,TGTGCCAGCAGTTTCTCTCCGAATTCACCCCTCCACTTT,CASSFSPNSPLHF
once,.,TRBV9,TRBJ1-4,TGTGCCAGCAGCGTGATGGGCAAAGGGAGTGAAAAACTGTTTTTT,CASSVMGKGSEKLFF
.,.,TRBV6-5,TRBJ2-6,TGTGCCAGCAGCCCAGGGTCTGGGGCCAACGTCCTGACTTTC,CASSPGSGANVLTF
.,TRBD2,TRBV11-2,TRBJ2-1,TGTGCCAGCAGCAGCGGGAGAGAGCAGTTCTTC,CASSSGREQFF
.,.,TRBV7-8,TRBJ1-6,TGTGCCAGCAGCTTAGGTCAATCACCCCTCCACTTT,CASSLGQSPLHF
once,.,TRBV5-1,TRBJ1-4,TGCGCCAGCAGCCCGACAGGAGACGATGAAAAACTGTTTTTT,CASSPTGDDEKLFF
.,.,TRBV4-2,TRBJ2-1,TGTGCCAGCAGCCAAGGAGGCGACAATGAGCAGTTCTTC,CASSQGGDNEQFF
once,TRBD2,TRBV28,TRBJ2-7,TGTGCCAGCTGCGTGGGGGGAGGGGACGAGCAGTACTTC,CASCVGGGDEQYF
.,.,TRBV18,TRBJ1-4,TGTGCCAGCTCACCACCCGGTGAAAAACTGTTTTTT,CASSPPGEKLFF
.,.,TRBV6-6,TRBJ1-3,TGTGCCAGCAGAGAAGGGGCCATCTCTGGAAACACCATATATTTT,CASREGAISGNTIYF
few,TRBD2,TRBV5-1,TRBJ2-5,TGCGCCAGCAGCACCGGGACTACAAAAGAGACCCAGTACTTC,CASSTGTTKETQYF
.,TRBD1,TRBV14,TRBJ2-3,TGTGCCAGCAGCCAAGGAGGGACAGGGTTTGCAGATACGCAGTATTTT,CASSQGGTGFADTQYF
once,.,TRBV7-9,TRBJ1-3,TGTGCCAGCAGCTTAGGGGGCTTCTCTGGAAACACCATATATTTT,CASSLGGFSGNTIYF
.,.,TRBV11-2,TRBJ1-6,TGTGCCAGCACTCCTTACGGTGTTTCACCCCTCCACTTT,CASTPYGVSPLHF
.,TRBD2,TRBV28,TRBJ2-4,TGTGCCAGCAGTCCTTACGGGAGGGCCAAAAACATTCAGTACTTC,CASSPYGRAKNIQYF
.,.,TRBV11-2,TRBJ2-3,TGTGCCAGCAGCTTAAGGGGGGGGAATACGCAGTATTTT,CASSLRGGNTQYF
once,.,TRBV30,TRBJ1-1,TGTGCCTCGAATAGGGGGTACACTGAAGCTTTCTTT,CASNRGYTEAFF
.,TRBD2,TRBV27,TRBJ2-1,TGTGCCAGCAACACCTTAGCGGGTGTAAACAATGAGCAGTTCTTC,CASNTLAGVNNEQFF
.,.,TRBV28,TRBJ2-7,TGTGCCAGCAGTTTGGTACTAGTTAGGAAGGAGCAGTACTTC,CASSLVLVRKEQYF
once,.,TRBV28,TRBJ1-5,TGTGCCAGCAAGAAAGCTAGCAATCAGCCCCAGCATTTT,CASKKASNQPQHF
.,.,TRBV7-9,TRBJ1-2,TGTGCCAGCAGCTTAATGGGAGCCTATGGCTACACCTTC,CASSLMGAYGYTF
.,TRBD1,TRBV6-5,TRBJ1-3,TGTGCCAGCAGGGACAGGGGGCAACGTGGAAACACCATATATTTT,CASRDRGQRGNTIYF
.,.,TRBV12-3/TRBV12-4,TRBJ2-7,TGTGCCAGCCCGGGACTTGCCTACGAGCAGTACTTC,CASPGLAYEQYF
.,.,TRBV20-1,TRBJ2-1,TGCAGTGCTAGTCAAATAGAGTCGGGCAATGAGCAGTTCTTC,CSASQIESGNEQFF
.,.,TRBV6-2/TRBV6-3,TRBJ2-7,TGTGCCAGCAGTCGGAGGTCCTACGAGCAGTACTTC,CASSRRSYEQYF
.,.,TRBV6-5,TRBJ2-2,TGTGCCAGCAGTTACTTGTCGGGAAGAACCGGGGAGCTGTTTTTT,CASSYLSGRTGELFF
.,TRBD1,TRBV19,TRBJ2-7,TGTGCCAGTTTCATTTTTACAGGGGAACCCGAGTACGAGCAGTACTTC,CASFIFTGEPEYEQYF
.,TRBD2,TRBV5-1,TRBJ2-3,TGCGCCAGCAGCCTTAGCGGGGATACGCAGTATTTT,CASSLSGDTQYF
once,TRBD2,TRBV6-5,TRBJ2-7,TGTGCCAGCGGGCTAGCGGCTTCCTACGAGCAGTACTTC,CASGLAASYEQYF
.,TRBD1,TRBV5-4,TRBJ1-3,TGTGCCAGCAGCTTGGAGGGGGACAGGCCGGACACCATATATTTT,CASSLEGDRPDTIYF
.,.,TRBV24-1,TRBJ2-1,TGTGCCACGACGGAGGGCAATGAGCAGTTCTTC,CATTEGNEQFF
few,TRBD2,TRBV4-2,TRBJ2-1,TGTGCCAGCAGCCAAGAAGAGATAGCGGGGGGGAATGAGCAGTTCTTC,CASSQEEIAGGNEQFF
.,.,TRBV13,TRBJ2-3,TGTGCCAGCAGCTTCCAGGGGACAGATACGCAGTATTTT,CASSFQGTDTQYF
.,.,TRBV11-2,TRBJ1-2,TGTGCCAGCAGCTTAGATCTTTCAGGAATTTCCTATGGCTACACCTTC,CASSLDLSGISYGYTF
.,.,TRBV5-6,TRBJ2-7,TGTGCCAGCAGCGGTCTCCGCCGTAGCTCCTACGAGCAGTACTTC,CASSGLRRSSYEQYF
.,.,TRBV5-5,TRBJ1-2,TGTGCCAGCAGCTTGAATAGTAACTATGGCTACACCTTC,CASSLNSNYGYTF
few,.,TRBV10-2,TRBJ1-1,TGCGCCAGCCACGGTACTGAAGCTTTCTTT,CASHGTEAFF
.,TRBD2,TRBV4-1,TRBJ2-2,TGCGCCAGCAGCCAAGTTCTAGCGGCACTTGCCGGGGAGCTGTTTTTT,CASSQVLAALAGELFF
.,TRBD1,TRBV28,TRBJ1-2,TGTGCCAGCAGTCCCCCGGGACAGGGAGGTAACTATGGCTACACCTTC,CASSPPGQGGNYGYTF
.,.,TRBV4-2,TRBJ1-5,TGTGCCAGCAGCCAAGAGGAGGCTAGCAATCAGCCCCAGCATTTT,CASSQEEASNQPQHF
.,TRBD1,TRBV28,TRBJ1-1,TGTGCCACAGACGTCGGTGGACAGGTTTATGACGCTTTCTTT,CATDVGGQVYDAFF
.,TRBD2,TRBV11-2,TRBJ2-1,TGTGCCAGCAGCTTATTAGGTCACAGCGGGAGGGCCGCTGAGCAGTTCTTC,CASSLLGHSGRAAEQFF